The present T cell receptor (beta chain) was sequenced within a study of blood T cell repertoires in COVID-19. At the level of the study: Sources were T cells, B-cell-depleted T cells, or PBMCs; the material itself was cDNA or gDNA.

J lost 4 bases, V lost 2 bases, and 5 bases had no gene match. The CDR3 extends over 15 amino acids. CDR1 and CDR2 (germline): MDHEN, SYDVKM. As handled by the study authors: Amplification of reference gene primers was used by the study to estimate nucleated cell counts. The protocol was immunoSEQ multiplex PCR, while the TCRdb copy is restricted to in-frame clones and leaves out a portion. The V and J calls and the clone size are those of that table, but D and trimming were determined from the DNA. The table has about 58,000 clones, 78% seen once. The gene calls are TRBV28 and TRBJ1-2, with 9 bases lining up with TRBD1. The receptor was derived from a human donor in a cohort sampled during active COVID-19. What was sequenced was peripheral blood. For the CDR3, the DNA is TGTGCCAGCAGTTTACCCCCGGGACAGGGCTATGGCTACACCTTC. Translation gives CASSLPPGQGYGYTF.